This T cell receptor beta chain was recovered during a study of blood T cell repertoires in COVID-19. At the level of the study: Samples came from the United States, Italy and Spain, spanning acute and convalescent COVID-19.

In the original processing: Quantification of nucleated cells was approximated via reference gene primer amplification. Sequencing used immunoSEQ multiplex PCR; TCRdb keeps in-frame clones, though not all of them. Clonal size and the V and J genes are those of that table, whereas D and trimming came from the DNA. Seen here are about 210,000 clones, approximately 80% observed once, and the top ten hold over 9.5%. This sequence was found in a woman at least 80 years old with COVID-19, enrolled during active disease. Sequenced: peripheral blood.

CDR3 sequence reads: CASSSREAGGGDYGYTF. The CDR3 nucleotides are TGTGCCAGCAGCTCCCGCGAGGCAGGGGGCGGAGACTATGGCTACACCTTC. The chain joins TRBV7-2 to TRBJ1-2, with 8 bases identical to TRBD1. Germline lookup yields CDR1 SGHTA and CDR2 FQGNSA. The trim removed 4 bases at V and 3 bases at J, leaving 13 bases unmatched. This CDR3 region has 17 residues. Looking up the rest from reference TRBV7-2 and TRBJ1-2 gives the full variable domain: GAGVSQSPSNKVTEKGKDVELRCDPISGHTALYWYRQSLGQGLEFLIYFQGNSAPDKSGLPSDRFSAERTGGSVSTLTIQRTQQEDSAVYLCASSSREAGGGDYGYTFGSGTRLTVV.